This T cell receptor beta chain is drawn from a study of blood T cell repertoires in COVID-19 (dated by TCRdb to the early 2020s). In the study overall: Collaborator samples came from the United States, Italy and Spain and covered acute and convalescent phases of COVID-19. The prospective study material was composed of cDNA or gDNA derived from T cells, B-cell-depleted T cells, or PBMCs. Subjects who had been exposed to COVID-19, were actively infected with it, or had recovered from it provided the deeply sampled blood TCRbeta repertoires that made up the dataset. The repertoires were released in a freely available public database intended as a resource for research on the immune response to SARS-CoV-2. Samples came from the ongoing ImmuneRACE study (first 160 participants) plus 1,254 subjects from 6 global collaborators. Sample metadata almost always included a de-identified subject ID, COVID-19 status, age in years and sex. Where HLA class I and class II types were available, the types were taken from metadata supplied by the sample provider, not from assay-based typing. The research as a whole found: The amount of clinical and demographic metadata varied by source and participant and was provided uncurated.

The immunoSEQ Assay, a bias-controlled multiplex PCR, was used to amplify TCRbeta CDR3 regions from genomic DNA. Concerning the study's data processing: The number of nucleated cells in each sample was estimated by amplification of reference gene primers within the assay. To quantify the absolute abundance of each unique TCRbeta CDR3 rearrangement, sequence reads were collapsed and filtered. For each sample, productive Simpson clonality was calculated as the square root of Simpson's diversity index over productive rearrangements. Held by TCRdb, this immuneACCESS table contains in-frame sequences only and omits some clones. Under half of the omission traces to an unresolved V gene where checked; the cause of the rest is unknown. The V and J calls and the clone size are those of that table, but D and trimming were determined from the DNA. For this sample the table gives about 99,000 clones, of which around 89% were detected only once. The ten largest clones represent around 3.7% of the sample.

Turning to this clone: Its specific antigen is unknown. No much larger clone is present one base from it, and per-base qualities are unavailable.

From its cysteine to its phenylalanine, the CDR3 spans 14 amino acids. Only the CDR3 part of the read is kept: 42 bases, read in frame from the first base. Trimming takes 2 bases from V and 0 bases from J, and the germline ends sit 8 bases apart. CDR1 and CDR2, looked up from the germline V gene (reference sequence), are LNHDA and SQIVND. Each collaborating institution followed its own protocols to collect whole blood in K2EDTA tubes. For TCRbeta analysis, collaborators shipped samples as frozen whole blood, isolated PBMCs, or DNA extracted from either of those sample types. The sequenced sample was peripheral blood. This TCR was recovered from a woman aged 55-70 years with acute or convalescent COVID-19. The chain uses TRBV19 and TRBJ2-7, and perhaps TRBD1 as D gene, on 6 matching bases. The DNA sequence follows: TGTGCCAGTAGTATAACAGGGACCTCCTACGAGCAGTACTTC. Translated, it gives CASSITGTSYEQYF.